This T cell receptor beta chain emerged from a study of PD-L1 blockade in urothelial cancer. Study information: Intravenous atezolizumab, 1,200 mg every 3 weeks, was begun by patients in about 2014. There were a median of about 140,000 T cells in blood samples.

TCRdb keeps only in-frame clones here, not all; method: immunoSEQ multiplex PCR. The sample has tens of thousands of clones; around nine tenths are singletons. V shed 1 base, J shed 10 bases, and the junction held 13 bases outside the gene matches. Per germline, CDR1 SGHDN and CDR2 FVKESK. The CDR3 extends over 17 amino acids. The source was PBMCs, collected around atezolizumab (anti-PD-L1) treatment. The clonotype was recovered from a man in his fifties or sixties with urothelial cancer. This rearrangement joins TRBV14 to TRBJ1-6; 7 positions match TRBD1. CDR3 amino acids: CASSQVQTGRSRSPLHF. The CDR3, as DNA: TGTGCCAGCAGCCAAGTACAGACAGGGAGATCGAGGTCACCCCTCCACTTT.